Each of the 22 T cell receptor beta chains below was sequenced from the same sample in a study of cytomegalovirus exposure and HLA in healthy donors. The PCR ran on 60 Vbeta and 13 Jbeta primers. Produced via immunoSEQ multiplex PCR; TCRdb's table is partial and in-frame only. The data contain around 190,000 clones, around 79% of them singletons. Sequenced input: PBMCs. The receptors were gathered from a woman aged 18-29 years in good health and CMV-seronegative.

The genes are TRBV25-1 and TRBJ2-7, with D unresolved. From germline, CDR1 is MGHDK and CDR2 SYGVNS. Trimming pared 1 base from V and 0 bases from J, leaving 19 bases between. CDR3 length: 18 residues. DNA of the CDR3: TGTGCCAGCAGTGAATCTGGAAGAATGACTTCCTCCTCCTACGAGCAGTACTTC. It codes for CASSESGRMTSSSYEQYF.

The chain carries TRBV7-3 and TRBJ2-1, with TRBD2 matching 10 bases. CDR3 length: 15 amino acids. Germline V lookup: CDR1 SGHTA, CDR2 FQGTGA. V lost 3 bases to trimming and J lost 7 bases; unmatched junction nucleotides: 6. The CDR3 DNA reads as TGTGCCAGCAGCTTGACTAGCGGGTTTATAAATGAGCAGTTCTTC. Encoded protein: CASSLTSGFINEQFF.

A few counts support this clone. This chain joins TRBV28 and TRBJ2-7, with 9 nucleotides matching TRBD1. The CDR3 has 15 amino acids. After removal of 6 bases from V and 2 bases from J, the junction contained 8 bases not matched to a gene. In germline, CDR1 is MDHEN, CDR2 SYDVKM. The CDR3: CASSRTGDPPYEQYF. The CDR3 DNA sequence: TGTGCCAGCAGCCGGACAGGGGACCCCCCCTACGAGCAGTACTTC.

CDR3 coding DNA: TGTGCCAGCAGCCCAACAGGGGGTATCACTGAAGCTTTCTTT. Protein product: CASSPTGGITEAFF. The rearrangement uses TRBV6-1 and TRBJ1-1; 8 positions match TRBD1. The CDR3 has 14 residues. Per germline, CDR1 MNHNS and CDR2 SASEGT. V lost 6 bases to trimming and J lost 4 bases; unmatched junction nucleotides: 7.

The chain links TRBV19 to TRBJ1-1; D ambiguous. This CDR3 region has 16 residues. Germline-derived CDR1 and CDR2 are LNHDA and SQIVND (reference sequence). V was shortened by 3 bases and J by 1 base, with 15 bases between the two germline ends. CDR3 DNA: TGTGCCAGTAGTATGCGGTCCCGCCGGCAGAACACTGAAGCTTTCTTT. It yields the protein CASSMRSRRQNTEAFF.

The rearrangement uses TRBV5-6 and TRBJ2-3; tentatively, D is TRBD2 (6 bases). CDR1 is SGHDT, CDR2 YYEEEE, per germline. This CDR3 region has 14 residues. Trimming stripped 4 bases from V and 4 bases from J, with 13 bases between. The CDR3 nucleotides are TGTGCCAGCAGCCCTACGGCGGGGCCAGATACGCAGTATTTT. Its protein is CASSPTAGPDTQYF.

The chain couples TRBV28 to TRBJ2-7; the match to TRBD1 covers 9 bases. V was clipped by 5 bases and J by 3 bases; unmatched bases: 8. The germline V gene encodes CDR1 MDHEN and CDR2 SYDVKM. The CDR3 sequence is 15 residues long. In nucleotides, the CDR3 is TGTGCCAGCAGTCCACCGGGACAGGGCCTCTACGAGCAGTACTTC. This translates into CASSPPGQGLYEQYF. The complete variable domain, with remaining parts taken from reference TRBV28 and TRBJ2-7, reads DVKVTQSSRYLVKRTGEKVFLECVQDMDHENMFWYRQDPGLGLRLIYFSYDVKMKEKGDIPEGYSVSREKKERFSLILESASTNQTSMYLCASSPPGQGLYEQYFGPGTRLTVT.

The V call is TRBV7-2, the J call TRBJ2-3, with unresolved D. CDR3 length equals 11 residues. Deletions cut 5 bases from V and 6 bases from J, with 6 bases between. In germline, CDR1 is SGHTA, CDR2 FQGNSA. The CDR3 loop is CASSPRDTQYF. CDR3 coding DNA: TGTGCCAGCAGCCCCAGGGATACGCAGTATTTT.

The chain has TRBV7-9 and TRBJ2-7, with TRBD2 matching 14 bases. The CDR3 extends over 15 amino acids. With V trimmed by 5 bases and J by 2 bases, 2 bases remained unmatched. CDR1 is SEHNR and CDR2 is FQNEAQ in the germline V gene (reference sequence). DNA of the CDR3: TGTGCCAGCAGCCGGGGACTAGCGGGGGCCTACGAGCAGTACTTC. Translating it yields CASSRGLAGAYEQYF.

The chain employs TRBV9 and TRBJ2-1; 8 nucleotides agree with TRBD2. This CDR3 comprises 16 residues. Germline assignment: CDR1 SGDLS and CDR2 YYNGEE. Unmatched junction bases numbered 8, after V lost 4 bases and J lost 2 bases. CDR3 sequence reads: CASSRQSGSAYNEQFF. The CDR3 DNA reads as TGTGCCAGCAGCCGCCAAAGCGGGAGTGCCTACAATGAGCAGTTCTTC.

The chain has TRBV5-6 and TRBJ1-2, with D hard to call. There are 13 residues in the CDR3. Per germline, CDR1 SGHDT and CDR2 YYEEEE. V lost 1 base to trimming and J lost 2 bases, with 6 bases between them. The CDR3 sequence is CASSLPQNYGYTF. CDR3 nucleotide sequence: TGTGCCAGCAGCTTGCCCCAAAACTATGGCTACACCTTC.

This chain links TRBV6-5 with TRBJ1-5; no clear D. The CDR3 extends over 15 amino acids. The germline CDR1 and CDR2 sequences are MNHEY and SVGAGI. V lost 0 bases and J 3 bases, leaving 9 bases between the germline ends. DNA for the CDR3: TGTGCCAGCAGTTACTCGACGGGAATCAATCAGCCCCAGCATTTT. It encodes CASSYSTGINQPQHF.

The chain has TRBV9 and TRBJ2-2, with D maybe TRBD2 (5 bases). The V end was cut by 4 bases, the J end by 0 bases, with 16 bases between. This CDR3 comprises 17 residues. The V gene's germline CDR1 is SGDLS and CDR2 YYNGEE. The CDR3 protein is CASSPRSTGTNTGELFF. The DNA of the CDR3 is TGTGCCAGCAGCCCCCGCTCGACGGGGACGAACACCGGGGAGCTGTTTTTT. Filled out from reference TRBV9 and TRBJ2-2, the complete variable domain reads DSGVTQTPKHLITATGQRVTLRCSPRSGDLSVYWYQQSLDQGLQFLIQYYNGEERAKGNILERFSAQQFPDLHSELNLSSLELGDSALYFCASSPRSTGTNTGELFFGEGSRLTVL.

In nucleotides, the CDR3 is TGTGCCAGTATTTCTCGTGTGGGGGCTTACACTGAAGCTTTCTTT. Amino acid sequence: CASISRVGAYTEAFF. V gene TRBV19 combines with J gene TRBJ1-1; D is possibly TRBD1 (6 bases). The CDR3 has 15 amino acids. V was trimmed by 7 bases and J by 3 bases, leaving 18 bases between them. From germline, CDR1 is LNHDA and CDR2 SQIVND (reference sequence).

The chain is built from TRBV6-4 and TRBJ2-3, with D possibly TRBD2 on 5 matching bases. V was clipped by 4 bases and J by 6 bases, with 14 bases between them. The germline V gene has CDR1 MRHNA and CDR2 SNTAGT. This CDR3 is 14 amino acids long. The CDR3 loop is CASSVAGTGDTQYF. The CDR3 DNA follows: TGTGCCAGCAGTGTCGCGGGTACTGGTGATACGCAGTATTTT.

The J gene is TRBJ2-7, the V gene TRBV2; 11 bases map to TRBD1. This CDR3 contains 17 residues. Losses at the gene ends were 1 base for V and 4 bases for J; bases not matched to a gene: 9. Germline loops: CDR1 SNHLY, CDR2 FYNNEI. CDR3 bases: TGTGCCAGCAGTGAAGGGAGTTGGGGACAGGGGGGTTACGAGCAGTACTTC. It encodes CASSEGSWGQGGYEQYF.

V is TRBV28 and J is TRBJ1-1; D gene unclear. Trimming took off 3 bases at V and 1 base at J, with 3 bases between the two ends. Germline-derived CDR1 and CDR2 are MDHEN and SYDVKM. The CDR3 loop spans 12 amino acids. CDR3 sequence (DNA): TGTGCCAGCAGTTTCAAGAACACTGAAGCTTTCTTT. Its protein product is CASSFKNTEAFF.

This chain connects TRBV4-3 to TRBJ1-2; TRBD1 is a possible D gene (6 bases). The CDR3 consists of 17 residues. With 4 bases removed from V and 4 bases from J, the gap between germline ends came to 22 bases. The germline CDR1 and CDR2 sequences are LGHNA and YSLEER. The CDR3 DNA follows: TGCGCCAGCAGCCCCGTTGGAACAGGGCAGGAAGGCTATGGCTACACCTTC. Its protein product is CASSPVGTGQEGYGYTF.

This clone occurred a few times. The chain is built from TRBV7-9 and TRBJ2-5; 8 bases are a match to TRBD2. The end of the DNA aligns better with TRBJ2-7, so the J call may be wrong. The CDR3 is 13 residues long. From germline, CDR1 is SEHNR and CDR2 FQNEAQ (reference sequence). CDR3 DNA: TGTGCCAGCAGCTCCGGACTAGCTTACGAGCAGTACTTC. Translated, it gives CASSSGLAYEQYF.

The chain employs TRBV11-2 and TRBJ1-1; D remains unclear. The CDR3 is made up of 16 amino acids. Trimming took off 2 bases at V and 4 bases at J, with 17 bases between the two ends. Germline V gene lookup returns CDR1 SGHAT and CDR2 FQNNGV. The CDR3 bases are TGTGCCAGCAGCTTACCGAGGGAGCCCAGTGTCACTGAAGCTTTCTTT. Encoded protein: CASSLPREPSVTEAFF. The full variable domain, rest sourced from reference TRBV11-2 and TRBJ1-1, is EAGVAQSPRYKIIEKRQSVAFWCNPISGHATLYWYQQILGQGPKLLIQFQNNGVVDDSQLPKDRFSAERLKGVDSTLKIQPAKLEDSAVYLCASSLPREPSVTEAFFGQGTRLTVV.

J is TRBJ2-2 and V is TRBV7-6; TRBD2 aligns across 11 bases. This CDR3 region has 17 residues. From germline, CDR1 is SGHVS and CDR2 FNYEAQ. The ends lost 5 bases at V and 4 bases at J; junction bases unmatched: 9. CDR3 sequence: CASSPLLAGGSTGELFF. CDR3 nucleotides: TGTGCCAGCAGCCCCCTCCTAGCGGGGGGAAGCACCGGGGAGCTGTTTTTT.

This clone was recorded only once. The V and J genes are TRBV21-1 and TRBJ2-2; the DNA was not used to check the table's D call, TRBD1. TRBV21-1 is a pseudogene locus. This CDR3 has 16 amino acids. The CDR3 loop is CASSKGEQRNTGELFF. In nucleotides, the CDR3 is TGTGCCAGCAGCAAAGGAGAACAGAGAAACACCGGGGAGCTGTTTTTT.